Included here is one T cell receptor beta chain sequence, with context. The antigen is unknown. The data derive from a study of shared clonotypes between healthy human individuals. Method: immunoSEQ multiplex PCR; TCRdb's copy keeps in-frame clones and lacks some. The sample shows some 2,000,000 clones, almost 96% of them seen only once. The CDR3 has 15 residues. Germline loops: CDR1 LNHDA, CDR2 SQIVND (reference sequence). With 7 bases removed from V and 4 bases from J, the gap between germline ends came to 17 bases. Findings and limits, study-wide: Collection of samples was limited to blood; tissue repertoires likely differ. Clonotype sharing among donors was thought likely to change with sequencing depth.

J is TRBJ1-5 and V is TRBV19; tentative D call: TRBD1 (5 bases). The sample comprised naive CD4+ T cells sorted from blood. Subset indicated: CD45RA+ positively selected. The sequence was collected from a young man in good health. The CDR3 loop is CASTSTAFGNQPQHF. The CDR3 nucleotides are TGTGCCAGTACCTCGACAGCCTTCGGGAATCAGCCCCAGCATTTT.